The 32 T cell receptor beta chains given below trace back to one sample, sequenced in a study of response to subunit inactivated influenza vaccine. TCRdb re-called the RT-PCR reads with MiXCR, one entry per CDR3 protein. The sample records hundreds of thousands of distinct CDR3 sequences, more than 15% being singletons. Sequenced material: CD4+ T cells sorted from PBMCs, taken roughly 24 months after vaccination. All receptors come from a man aged 45 to 70 who received an inactivated influenza vaccine.

V is TRBV6-5 and J is TRBJ2-1, with D perhaps assigned TRBD1 or TRBD2 (5 bases each). Germline V lookup: CDR1 MNHEY, CDR2 SVGAGI. The CDR3 totals 16 residues. Trimming pared 4 bases from V and 7 bases from J, leaving 20 bases between. For the CDR3, the DNA is TGTGCCAGCAGTTTTATGAGGGGTGGCGGAAGGAATGAGCAGTTCTTC. Amino acid sequence: CASSFMRGGGRNEQFF.

This clonotype was seen only a few times. The rearrangement links TRBV4-2 to TRBJ2-5; D is ambiguous. The ends were cut back, 0 bases at V and 1 base at J, with 9 bases in the middle. The CDR3 consists of 15 residues. Looked up from germline, CDR1 is LGHNA and CDR2 is YNFKEQ. CDR3 sequence (DNA): TGTGCCAGCAGCCAAGATCTTAACATCCAAGAGACCCAGTACTTC. Translating gives CASSQDLNIQETQYF.

This clonotype was counted between two and nine times. The CDR3 region is CASSLATGGSLAFF. The CDR3 coding sequence is TGTGCCAGCAGCCTAGCTACAGGGGGCTCGTTAGCTTTCTTT. The chain employs TRBV4-2 and TRBJ1-1; 9 bases are a match to TRBD1. Germline V gene sequence: CDR1 LGHNA, CDR2 YNFKEQ. Trimming at V came to 4 bases and at J to 10 bases, leaving 10 bases not matched to a gene. This CDR3 comprises 14 residues.

This clonotype appeared a few times. The genes are TRBV6-1 and TRBJ2-5, with D possibly being TRBD1 or TRBD2 (6 bases each). This CDR3 comprises 17 residues. V dropped 5 bases and J dropped 4 bases, with 23 bases sitting between them. Germline V gene data show CDR1 as MNHNS and CDR2 as SASEGT. This chain's CDR3 is CASSRSPTLGGGETQYF. The CDR3 bases are TGTGCCAGCAGTCGTAGCCCTACTTTGGGGGGCGGAGAGACCCAGTACTTC.

The chain couples TRBV15 to TRBJ1-4, with D hard to call. CDR3 size: 12 residues. Trimming shortened V by 4 bases and J by 8 bases, and 8 bases separated the two germline ends. The germline CDR1 and CDR2 sequences are LNHNV and YYDKDF (reference sequence). CDR3 protein: CATSINREKLFF. As DNA, the CDR3 is TGTGCCACCAGCATAAACCGGGAAAAACTGTTTTTT. Combining the CDR3 with reference TRBV15 and TRBJ1-4 gives the whole variable domain DAMVIQNPRYQVTQFGKPVTLSCSQTLNHNVMYWYQQKSSQAPKLLFHYYDKDFNNEADTPDNFQSRRPNTSFCFLDIRSPGLGDTAMYLCATSINREKLFFGSGTQLSVL.

This chain uses TRBV7-2 with TRBJ2-1; D unclear. Germline V gene sequence: CDR1 SGHTA, CDR2 FQGNSA. V was pared by 5 bases and J by 10 bases, with 18 bases between. This CDR3 contains 14 residues. CDR3 bases: TGTGCCAGCAGCCCCCGGACGGGCAGGAGAGAGCAGTTCTTC. It translates to CASSPRTGRREQFF.

This clonotype was counted only a few times. This chain joins TRBV7-2 and TRBJ2-3, with D perhaps matching TRBD2 (6 bases). This CDR3 is built from 13 residues. Germline CDR1 is SGHTA and CDR2 is FQGNSA. V shed 3 bases and J shed 6 bases, with 10 bases lying between them. The CDR3 sequence: CASSFGGIDTQYF. The DNA of the CDR3 is TGTGCCAGCAGCTTTGGGGGGATTGATACGCAGTATTTT.

This clonotype was counted ten times or more. The CDR3 loop is CASSGRGEQFF. The DNA for the CDR3 is TGTGCCAGCTCGGGGCGGGGTGAGCAGTTCTTC. This chain links TRBV11-3 with TRBJ2-1; a possible D gene is TRBD2 (6 bases). The V gene's germline CDR1 is SGHNT and CDR2 YENEEA. This CDR3 has 11 amino acids. Trimming took off 8 bases at V and 9 bases at J, with 11 bases between the two ends. Full variable domain (outside the CDR3, taken from reference TRBV11-3 and TRBJ2-1): EAGVVQSPRYKIIEKKQPVAFWCNPISGHNTLYWYLQNLGQGPELLIRYENEEAVDDSQLPKDRFSAERLKGVDSTLKIQPAELGDSAVYLCASSGRGEQFFGPGTRLTVL.

This clonotype came up a few times. The chain is built from TRBV9 and TRBJ2-1; no firm D call. The CDR3 is made up of 13 amino acids. V shed 0 bases and J shed 10 bases, with 11 bases lying between them. CDR1 is SGDLS and CDR2 is YYNGEE in the germline V gene. In DNA form, the CDR3 reads TGTGCCAGCAGCGTAGAGATGGCTGGCGAGCAGTTCTTC. This sequence encodes CASSVEMAGEQFF.

This clonotype was counted between two and nine times. The chain combines TRBV28 with TRBJ1-2, with a tentative D call TRBD1 (6 bases). The CDR3 runs 13 residues. From germline, CDR1 is MDHEN and CDR2 SYDVKM. Trimming cost V 1 base and J 6 bases, with 9 bases left between them. The CDR3 DNA reads as TGTGCCAGCAGTTTATTGGGGGGCGATGGCTACACCTTC. The encoded protein is CASSLLGGDGYTF.

This chain connects TRBV24-1 to TRBJ2-1, with D perhaps matching TRBD2 (5 bases). The ends were cut back, 7 bases at V and 0 bases at J, with 12 bases in the middle. The CDR3 contains 15 residues. Germline loops: CDR1 KGHDR, CDR2 SFDVKD. Here the CDR3 reads CATSPGRGSYNEQFF. The DNA of the CDR3 is TGTGCCACCAGCCCCGGACGGGGCTCCTACAATGAGCAGTTCTTC.

This clonotype came up many times. This sequence joins TRBV5-5 and TRBJ2-7; D is perhaps TRBD2 (5 bases). Trimming took off 1 base at V and 2 bases at J, with 10 bases between the two ends. The germline gives CDR1 SGHKS, CDR2 YYEKEE (reference sequence). CDR3 length equals 14 residues. CDR3 protein: CASSLSDGTYEQYF. CDR3 nucleotides: TGTGCCAGCAGCTTGTCGGACGGGACCTACGAGCAGTACTTC.

The chain joins TRBV20-1 to TRBJ2-7; D gene uncertain. Germline V lookup: CDR1 DFQATT, CDR2 SNEGSKA (reference sequence). V lost 6 bases and J lost 3, with 18 bases in between. The CDR3 is 14 amino acids. Here the CDR3 reads CSAVRSARSYEQYF. The CDR3 DNA reads TGCAGTGCGGTTCGTTCGGCGCGCAGCTACGAGCAGTACTTC.

The rearrangement uses TRBV5-1 and TRBJ1-1, with TRBD1 matching 7 bases. This CDR3 spans 16 amino acids. V was clipped by 0 bases and J by 0 bases; unmatched bases: 5. In germline, CDR1 is SGHRS, CDR2 YFSETQ. Written as DNA, the CDR3 is TGCGCCAGCAGCTTGGGGGCAGGGGGGATGAACACTGAAGCTTTCTTT. Translation gives CASSLGAGGMNTEAFF.

V and J are TRBV5-1 and TRBJ2-3; D may be TRBD1 or TRBD2 (5 bases each). Deletions cut 4 bases from V and 0 bases from J, with 15 bases between. This CDR3 comprises 16 residues. Germline V gene lookup returns CDR1 SGHRS and CDR2 YFSETQ. The CDR3 nucleotides are TGCGCCAGCAGCACGGGGCGCGGCCCTAGCACAGATACGCAGTATTTT. The encoded protein is CASSTGRGPSTDTQYF. Full variable domain (remainder filled in from reference TRBV5-1 and TRBJ2-3): KAGVTQTPRYLIKTRGQQVTLSCSPISGHRSVSWYQQTPGQGLQFLFEYFSETQRNKGNFPGRFSGRQFSNSRSEMNVSTLELGDSALYLCASSTGRGPSTDTQYFGPGTRLTVL.

In its sample, this clonotype was seen many times. The rearrangement links TRBV5-1 to TRBJ2-5, with 7 nucleotides matching TRBD1. The V segment lost 3 bases and the J segment 1 base; nucleotides outside the gene matches: 3. Germline loops: CDR1 SGHRS, CDR2 YFSETQ. This CDR3 is 14 amino acids long. CDR3 DNA sequence: TGCGCCAGCAGCTCGGGACAGATCCAAGAGACCCAGTACTTC. This translates into CASSSGQIQETQYF.

This clonotype was detected only a few times. V is TRBV19 and J is TRBJ1-5, with D uncertain. CDR1 LNHDA and CDR2 SQIVND come from the germline V gene (reference sequence). The CDR3 has 12 amino acids. V gave up 2 bases and J gave up 6 bases, with 5 bases separating them. The CDR3 is CASSILGQPQHF. The CDR3 region has the DNA TGTGCCAGTAGTATACTAGGTCAGCCCCAGCATTTT.

This clonotype was seen a handful of times. The CDR3 here is CASSAPGLGSSYEQYF. The CDR3 DNA reads as TGTGCCAGCTCAGCTCCGGGACTAGGGAGCTCCTACGAGCAGTACTTC. The V and J genes are TRBV18 and TRBJ2-7; 8 bases match TRBD2. This CDR3 contains 16 residues. The junction had 9 bases not matched to a gene; V was cut back by 5 bases and J by 0 bases. Germline CDR1 KGHSH, CDR2 LQKENI.

This clonotype was recorded at least ten times. In DNA form, the CDR3 reads TGTGCCAGCAGCTTAGTCGGGGGCTGGGAGCTGTTTTTT. This sequence encodes CASSLVGGWELFF. The gene calls are TRBV7-2 and TRBJ2-2; D may match TRBD1 or TRBD2 (6 bases each). The V gene's germline CDR1 is SGHTA and CDR2 FQGNSA. The CDR3 extends over 13 amino acids. Trimming took off 1 base at V and 9 bases at J, with 9 bases between the two ends.

The V call is TRBV10-3, the J call TRBJ1-1; the D gene is possibly TRBD1 (6 bases). This CDR3 contains 14 residues. Germline V gene lookup returns CDR1 ENHRY and CDR2 SYGVKD. The V end was cut by 7 bases, the J end by 5 bases, with 17 bases between. CDR3 sequence: CAIIRGADSTEAFF. In DNA, the CDR3 is TGTGCCATCATCCGGGGGGCTGATAGTACTGAAGCTTTCTTT.

This clonotype was seen a few times. This rearrangement joins TRBV5-5 to TRBJ1-3, with D perhaps TRBD1 (6 bases). Germline CDR1 and CDR2: SGHKS and YYEKEE (reference sequence). V was trimmed by 2 bases and J by 0 bases, leaving 12 bases between them. The CDR3 has 16 amino acids. In DNA form, the CDR3 reads TGTGCCAGCAGCTTTCGAGGGGGAGGCTCTGGAAACACCATATATTTT. This translates into CASSFRGGGSGNTIYF.

V usage is TRBV20-1 and J usage is TRBJ2-3; 9 bases are a match to TRBD2. Germline V lookup: CDR1 DFQATT, CDR2 SNEGSKA (reference sequence). With V trimmed by 6 bases and J by 8 bases, 9 bases remained unmatched. The CDR3 loop spans 13 amino acids. The CDR3 coding sequence is TGCAGTGCCCAGGGAAGCGGGAGGTCTACGCAGTATTTT. Translated, it gives CSAQGSGRSTQYF.

This clonotype was counted a few times. The chain uses TRBV24-1 and TRBJ2-3; 12 nucleotides line up with TRBD2. CDR1 is KGHDR, CDR2 SFDVKD, per germline. The CDR3 is made up of 17 amino acids. V was clipped by 4 bases and J by 6 bases; unmatched bases: 10. The CDR3 here is CATSDPNTSGRLDTQYF. CDR3 in DNA: TGTGCCACCAGTGACCCGAACACTAGCGGGAGGCTCGATACGCAGTATTTT.

In this sample, this clonotype turned up many times. V usage is TRBV20-1 and J usage is TRBJ1-5; 7 bases are shared with TRBD1. The CDR3 length is 14 residues. Germline assignment: CDR1 DFQATT and CDR2 SNEGSKA (reference sequence). V shed 3 bases, J shed 0 bases, and the junction held 2 bases outside the gene matches. DNA for the CDR3: TGCAGTGCTAGGACAGGGAATAGCAATCAGCCCCAGCATTTT. It translates to CSARTGNSNQPQHF.

V is TRBV12-3 or TRBV12-4 and J is TRBJ1-1; the D gene is possibly TRBD1 (6 bases). V was shortened by 6 bases and J by 0 bases, with 11 bases between the two germline ends. The CDR3 consists of 14 residues. The CDR3 bases are TGTGCCAGCAGCAAGGGACAAATGAACACTGAAGCTTTCTTT. Encoded protein: CASSKGQMNTEAFF.

The chain links TRBV7-6 to TRBJ2-7; D is undetermined. Germline assignment: CDR1 SGHVS and CDR2 FNYEAQ. Deletions cut 7 bases from V and 1 base from J, with 17 bases between. The CDR3 spans 15 residues. CDR3 sequence: CASKYLRTDSYEQYF. In DNA, the CDR3 is TGTGCCAGCAAATACCTGAGGACCGATTCCTACGAGCAGTACTTC.

The genes are TRBV5-6 and TRBJ2-1, with D possibly TRBD2 on 7 matching bases. The germline gives CDR1 SGHDT, CDR2 YYEEEE. V was shortened by 4 bases and J by 10 bases, with 15 bases between the two germline ends. CDR3 length: 13 residues. The CDR3 DNA sequence: TGTGCCAGCAGCGAGCTCCCGGGGGGCGAGCAGTTCTTC. This sequence encodes CASSELPGGEQFF.

This sequence joins TRBV14 and TRBJ2-5, with D perhaps given as TRBD1 or TRBD2 (5 bases each). Germline CDR1 and CDR2: SGHDN and FVKESK. CDR3 length: 16 amino acids. V was shortened by 2 bases and J by 1 base, with 14 bases between the two germline ends. The CDR3 DNA is TGTGCCAGCAGCCAAACGAAGGGACGGACCCAAGAGACCCAGTACTTC. Translated: CASSQTKGRTQETQYF.

The genes are TRBV12-3 or TRBV12-4 and TRBJ1-4; a weak D match, TRBD1 (5 bases). The V gene lost 2 bases and the J gene lost 8 bases, with 18 bases spanning the gap. The CDR3 runs to 16 residues. CDR3 amino acids: CASSLILGHRHEKLFF. The CDR3 coding sequence is TGTGCCAGCAGTTTAATTTTAGGACACCGACACGAAAAACTGTTTTTT.

The chain links TRBV6-2 or TRBV6-3 to TRBJ2-3; D call uncertain. V was clipped by 5 bases and J by 7 bases, with 13 bases between them. The CDR3 has 13 residues. Germline V gene sequence: CDR1 MNHEY, CDR2 SVGEGT. This chain's CDR3 is CASSGPGGYTQYF. CDR3 DNA: TGTGCCAGCAGTGGCCCGGGCGGCTATACGCAGTATTTT.

In its sample, this clonotype was seen many times. The chain joins TRBV10-3 to TRBJ1-2; D not certain. This CDR3 comprises 12 residues. Germline-derived CDR1 and CDR2 are ENHRY and SYGVKD. V gave up 6 bases and J gave up 2 bases, with 7 bases separating them. DNA for the CDR3: TGTGCCATCAGGAGGGAGAACTATGGCTACACCTTC. This translates into CAIRRENYGYTF.

V usage is TRBV20-1 and J usage is TRBJ2-7; TRBD1 aligns across 11 bases. CDR3 length: 15 residues. Germline values: CDR1 DFQATT, CDR2 SNEGSKA (reference sequence). V lost 0 bases and J lost 3; bases outside the gene matches: 4. DNA of the CDR3: TGCAGTGCTAGAGACCGGGACAGGGGGGTCTACGAGCAGTACTTC. Its protein is CSARDRDRGVYEQYF.